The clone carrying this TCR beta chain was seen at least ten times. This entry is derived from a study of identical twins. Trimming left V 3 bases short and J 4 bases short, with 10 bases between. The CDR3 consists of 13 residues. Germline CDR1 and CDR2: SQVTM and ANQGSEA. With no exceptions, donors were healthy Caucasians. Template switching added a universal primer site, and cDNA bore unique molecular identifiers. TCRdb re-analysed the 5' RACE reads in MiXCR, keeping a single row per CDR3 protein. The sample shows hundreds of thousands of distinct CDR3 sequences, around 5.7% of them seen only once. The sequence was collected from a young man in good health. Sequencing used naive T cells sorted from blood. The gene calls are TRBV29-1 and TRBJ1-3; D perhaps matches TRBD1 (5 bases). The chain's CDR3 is CSVEPGLGNTIYF. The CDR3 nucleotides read TGCAGCGTTGAGCCGGGGCTAGGAAACACCATATATTTT.